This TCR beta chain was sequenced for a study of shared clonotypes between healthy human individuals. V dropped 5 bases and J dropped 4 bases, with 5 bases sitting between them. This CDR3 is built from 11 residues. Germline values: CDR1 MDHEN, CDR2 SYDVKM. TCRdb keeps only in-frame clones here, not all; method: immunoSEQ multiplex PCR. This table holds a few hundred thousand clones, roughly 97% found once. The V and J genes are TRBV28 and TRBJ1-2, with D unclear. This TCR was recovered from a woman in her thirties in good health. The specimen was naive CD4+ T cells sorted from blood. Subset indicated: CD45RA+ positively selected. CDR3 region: CASSAGYGYTF. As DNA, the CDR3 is TGTGCCAGCAGTGCGGGCTATGGCTACACCTTC.